A selection of T cell receptor beta chains follows, all from one sample in a study of shared clonotypes between healthy human individuals. Repertoires were generated with immunoSEQ multiplex PCR, while TCRdb's copy carries only in-frame clones and drops some. This table holds approximately 1,000,000 clones, roughly 80% found once. The sequencing input was memory CD4+ T cells from PBMCs. The receptors were gathered from a man aged 18 to 30 in good health. Some clones in this sample may be carry-over from other donors' samples. The CDR3 runs from the conserved cysteine through the conserved F or W. D genes are given only for firm matches. The size entry is marked missing in some rows and otherwise reads once, few, many or a size class.

CDR3aa,CDR3nt,abundance,j_gene,v_gene,d_gene
CASSVVASGSGTQYF,TGTGCCAGCAGCGTAGTGGCTAGCGGGAGCGGGACCCAGTACTTC,NA,TRBJ2-5,TRBV9,TRBD2
CASSWAGGYNEQFF,TGTGCCAGCAGTTGGGCGGGAGGGTACAATGAGCAGTTCTTC,NA,TRBJ2-1,TRBV28,TRBD2
CASSSTGLDNEQFF,TGTGCCAGCAGCTCCACGGGACTAGATAATGAGCAGTTCTTC,few,TRBJ2-1,TRBV7-2,TRBD2
CASTLTTNEKLFF,TGTGCCAGCACCTTAACAACTAATGAAAAACTGTTTTTT,NA,TRBJ1-4,TRBV11-3,NA
CASSEVSMSDWDGLDF,TGTGCCAGCAGTGAAGTTTCTATGTCGGACTGGGACGGATTAGACTTC,NA,TRBJ2-5,TRBV6-1,NA
CASSPFAGLRSYGYTF,TGTGCCAGCAGTCCCTTTGCGGGGTTGAGAAGCTATGGCTACACCTTC,NA,TRBJ1-2,TRBV28,NA
CSQGTSEAYNEQFF,TGCAGTCAAGGGACTAGCGAGGCCTACAATGAGCAGTTCTTC,NA,TRBJ2-1,TRBV29-1,TRBD2
CASSTTGTGVEQYF,TGCGCCAGCAGCACTACCGGGACAGGGGTCGAGCAGTACTTC,few,TRBJ2-7,TRBV5-1,TRBD1
CASSLFAAANTGELFF,TGCGCCAGCAGCTTGTTTGCAGCGGCGAACACCGGGGAGCTGTTTTTT,few,TRBJ2-2,TRBV5-1,NA
CASSSLQTGSIYTF,TGTGCCAGCAGTTCGCTTCAGACAGGGTCTATCTACACCTTC,NA,TRBJ1-2,TRBV27,TRBD1
CAWNQNSYNYGYTF,TGTGCCTGGAATCAAAACAGTTATAACTATGGCTACACCTTC,NA,TRBJ1-2,TRBV30,NA
CATSLQGRETQYF,TGTGCCACCAGCCTGCAAGGGCGAGAGACCCAGTACTTC,NA,TRBJ2-5,TRBV15,NA
CASSDSGTGREKLFF,TGTGCCAGCAGCGACTCCGGGACAGGGCGAGAAAAACTGTTTTTT,NA,TRBJ1-4,TRBV5-6,TRBD1
CSVEEQPNYGYTF,TGCAGCGTTGAAGAACAACCTAACTATGGCTACACCTTC,NA,TRBJ1-2,TRBV29-1,NA
CASSSRPGGFGTQETQYF,TGTGCCAGCAGCTCACGGCCTGGGGGTTTCGGGACCCAAGAGACCCAGTACTTC,NA,TRBJ2-5,TRBV9,NA
CASSQEVLQETQYF,TGTGCCAGCAGCCAAGAGGTCTTGCAAGAGACCCAGTACTTC,NA,TRBJ2-5,TRBV4-2,NA
CASSQPSPGDVEKLFF,TGTGCCAGCAGCCAACCTTCCCCAGGGGATGTTGAAAAACTGTTTTTT,NA,TRBJ1-4,TRBV4-2,NA
CASRDSSPQPQHF,TGTGCCAGCAGGGACTCAAGTCCCCAGCCCCAGCATTTT,NA,TRBJ1-5,TRBV6-1,NA
CASRRRTSGDNEQFF,TGTGCCAGCAGACGACGAACTAGCGGGGACAATGAGCAGTTCTTC,NA,TRBJ2-1,TRBV2,TRBD2
CATHRDLATDTQYF,TGTGCCACTCACCGGGACTTAGCCACAGATACGCAGTATTTT,NA,TRBJ2-3,TRBV10-3,NA
CAWSVLKDRGVDYGYTF,TGTGCCTGGAGTGTTTTAAAGGACAGGGGCGTCGACTATGGCTACACCTTC,many,TRBJ1-2,TRBV30,TRBD1
CASSSTSGSSYEQYF,TGCGCCAGCAGCTCGACTAGCGGGAGTTCCTACGAGCAGTACTTC,NA,TRBJ2-7,TRBV5-1,TRBD2
CAIMGGSSYNEQFF,TGTGCCATCATGGGCGGGAGCTCCTACAATGAGCAGTTCTTC,NA,TRBJ2-1,TRBV10-3,TRBD2
CASSLGSTAQHF,TGTGCCAGCAGCTTAGGGTCAACGGCCCAGCATTTT,NA,TRBJ1-5,TRBV7-2,NA
CASSSEDGGRYGYTF,TGTGCCAGCAGCTCCGAGGATGGGGGCAGATATGGCTACACCTTC,NA,TRBJ1-2,TRBV5-8,NA